This T cell receptor beta chain was recovered during a study of blood T cells in healthy people across ages (dated by TCRdb to between 2014 and 2016). Turning to the overall study: In model experiments, roughly one uniquely barcoded TCR beta cDNA molecule per two T cells was captured by template switching. The study measured age-related changes in TCR beta repertoire diversity using deep sequencing normalized with unique cDNA molecular identifiers. Four age groups were formed from the donors: young (average approximately 16 years), middle-aged (less than 40), aged (62) and long-lived (around 80). Donors of different ages were randomly distributed across sequencing lanes to avoid experimental bias. The study analyzed two additional independent replicas of 1 million unique cDNA reads from the same blood draw for two donors, one aged 18 to 29 and one aged 80 or older. Study-wide conclusions, independent of this receptor: The long-lived group showed more naive CD4+ T cells, fewer expanded clones and increased TCR diversity than the aged group, suggesting age selection. Because profiling used bulk unsorted PBMCs, naive and antigen-experienced compartments could not be compared conclusively. Donor CMV infection status was unknown, potentially confounding age-related changes in expanded clonotypes. Observed TCR beta diversity per million T cells fell roughly linearly with age, and a significant reduction was already apparent by age around 39. Total diversity estimates from one million sequenced T cells were considered lower bounds and underestimates. A strong correlation was found between observed TCR beta diversity and the percentage of naive T cells measured by flow cytometry.

Counted from cysteine to phenylalanine, this CDR3 has 13 amino acids. Of the read, only the CDR3 DNA is kept; its 39 bases are in frame from base 1. The germline V gene sets CDR1 to SQVTM and CDR2 to ANQGSEA. For this chain, trimming is 7 bases at the V end and 2 bases at the J end, and the number of junction bases without a gene match is 8. This clonotype was seen only a few times. What antigen it recognizes has not been identified. Base qualities are missing; no much larger clone stands one base away. Systemically healthy Caucasian individuals from Russia, 35 to 40 in total and aged about 6 to 95 years, were included as donors. Each donor gave ten milliliters of peripheral blood, collected into EDTA-treated Vacutainer tubes. Ficoll-Paque density-gradient centrifugation was used to isolate PBMCs, with at least 7 million per sample. Total RNA, at least 5 micrograms per sample, was extracted from PBMCs with Trizol reagent. For every donor, an aliquot of PBMCs went through flow cytometry to measure the percentages of naive CD45RAhigh/CD27high T cells.

The library was obtained by 5' RACE. TCRdb records Illumina HiSeq 2500 as the sequencer. The second PCR ran for about 6 to 12 cycles and used a J-beta primer mix along with a sample-barcoded 5' primer. Each TCR beta cDNA molecule received a unique molecular identifier from a template-switch 5' adaptor carrying 12 random nucleotides. Each sample yielded at least 3 million CDR3-containing paired-end reads. All of the RNA was converted into first-strand cDNA using the Mint cDNA synthesis kit, with a TRBC-specific oligonucleotide serving as the primer. Following uracil-DNA glycosylase treatment, a first 18-cycle PCR with universal primers M1SS and BC2_uni_R was performed on all cDNA. The paper's data handling went like this. For normalization, 1 million high-quality reads, each with a distinct molecular identifier, were randomly selected from each sample. Reads with shared molecular identifiers were discarded instead of being binned into consensus sequences. CDR3 identification, clonotype clustering and error correction used MiTCR with a Q25 quality threshold and the strictest error-elimination algorithm. A nonparametric unseen species model with Euler transformation was used to estimate lower-bound total TCR beta diversity. Using fastp at Q25 and MiXCR, TCRdb reprocessed the public reads and kept productive beta chains. Every entry covers one CDR3 protein and lists the most common genes and DNA from its rows. For this entry, the V and J calls and clone size follow TCRdb and not the study's own pipeline. The sample table contains over 1,200,000 distinct CDR3 sequences; only one count was recorded for around 59% of them. 6.5% to 8.5% of the sample comes from the top ten.

This TCR was sampled from a man aged 18 to 29 in good health. The rearrangement joined TRBV29-1 to TRBJ2-7; TRBD2 matches 7 bases in the middle. Sequencing was carried out using blood. CDR3 protein: CSAGASGTYEQYF. The bases are TGCAGCGCGGGTGCTAGCGGCACCTACGAGCAGTACTTC.